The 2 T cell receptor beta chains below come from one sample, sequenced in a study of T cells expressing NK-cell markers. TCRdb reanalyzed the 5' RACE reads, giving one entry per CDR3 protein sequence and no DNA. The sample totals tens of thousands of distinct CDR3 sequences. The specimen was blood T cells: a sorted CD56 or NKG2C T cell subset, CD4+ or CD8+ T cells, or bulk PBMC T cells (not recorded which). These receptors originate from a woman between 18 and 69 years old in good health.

The CDR3 spells CASSFPGDEQFF. V is TRBV5-1 and J is TRBJ2-1; there is no DNA to check the TCRdb D call of TRBD1. Germline CDR1 reads SGHRS; CDR2 reads YFSETQ. The CDR3 has 12 amino acids.

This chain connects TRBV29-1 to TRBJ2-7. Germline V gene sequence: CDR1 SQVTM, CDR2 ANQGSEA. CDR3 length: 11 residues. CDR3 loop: CSVGTDYEQYF.